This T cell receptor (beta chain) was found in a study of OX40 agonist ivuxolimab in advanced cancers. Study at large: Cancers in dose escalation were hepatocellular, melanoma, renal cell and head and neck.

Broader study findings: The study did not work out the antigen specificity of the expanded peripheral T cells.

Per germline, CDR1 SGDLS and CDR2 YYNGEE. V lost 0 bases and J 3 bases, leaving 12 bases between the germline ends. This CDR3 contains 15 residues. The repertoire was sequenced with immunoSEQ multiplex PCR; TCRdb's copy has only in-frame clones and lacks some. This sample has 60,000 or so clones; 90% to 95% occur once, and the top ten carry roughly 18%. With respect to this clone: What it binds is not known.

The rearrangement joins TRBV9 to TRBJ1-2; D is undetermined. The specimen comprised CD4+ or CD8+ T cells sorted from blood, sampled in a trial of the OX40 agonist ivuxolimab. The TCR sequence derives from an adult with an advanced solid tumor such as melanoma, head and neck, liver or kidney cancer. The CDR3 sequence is CASSVAEVRHYGYTF. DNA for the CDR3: TGTGCCAGCAGCGTAGCGGAGGTGAGGCACTATGGCTACACCTTC.